Below are 26 T cell receptor beta chains sequenced from a single sample in a study of blood T cell repertoires in COVID-19. Generated by immunoSEQ multiplex PCR, the TCRdb table keeps only in-frame clones and is missing some. In the table there are hundreds of thousands of clones, about nine tenths of which are singletons. Material: PBMCs or T cells enriched from blood (not recorded which). These receptors were obtained from a man between 25 and 39 years old who had recovered from COVID-19.

This clone was detected a few times. The rearrangement links TRBV11-3 to TRBJ2-3; possible D gene TRBD1, 6 bases. CDR1 SGHNT and CDR2 YENEEA come from the germline V gene. The length of the CDR3 is 16 residues. V lost 5 bases and J 1 base, leaving 16 bases between the germline ends. The CDR3 DNA reads as TGTGCCAGCAGCCCACAGGGCGGCCCTCGCACAGATACGCAGTATTTT. This gives the protein CASSPQGGPRTDTQYF.

The chain is built from TRBV5-4 and TRBJ2-3; 9 bases line up with TRBD2. With V trimmed by 4 bases and J by 0 bases, 3 bases remained unmatched. The CDR3 has 15 residues. From germline, CDR1 is SGHNT and CDR2 YYREEE (reference sequence). The CDR3 coding sequence is TGTGCCAGCAGCCGCACTAGCGGGAGCACAGATACGCAGTATTTT. It encodes CASSRTSGSTDTQYF.

The gene calls are TRBV28 and TRBJ1-5, with D possibly matching TRBD1 (6 bases). CDR1 is MDHEN, CDR2 SYDVKM, per germline. V lost 8 bases and J lost 11, with 22 bases in between. The CDR3 length is 14 residues. CDR3 DNA: TGTGCCAGCGAAACCGGGACAAGAGGAAGGTCCCAGCATTTT. It translates to CASETGTRGRSQHF.

The chain is built from TRBV6-5 and TRBJ1-2, with D maybe TRBD1 (6 bases). V was clipped by 0 bases and J by 4 bases, with 15 bases between them. Per the germline V gene, CDR1 is MNHEY and CDR2 is SVGAGI. The CDR3 loop spans 16 amino acids. The CDR3 coding sequence is TGTGCCAGCAGTTACTCGAATCAGGAAGGGGGCTATGGCTACACCTTC. It translates to CASSYSNQEGGYGYTF.

J is TRBJ1-2 and V is TRBV5-4, with 7 bases matching TRBD1. Germline V gene lookup returns CDR1 SGHNT and CDR2 YYREEE (reference sequence). V shed 2 bases, J shed 2 bases, and the junction held 3 bases outside the gene matches. This CDR3 region has 14 residues. The CDR3 DNA is TGTGCCAGCAGCTTCTTACAGGGGAACTATGGCTACACCTTC. Its translation: CASSFLQGNYGYTF.

V gene TRBV5-1 combines with J gene TRBJ2-7; 10 bases match TRBD2. Trimming took 0 bases from V and 6 from J; bases not matched to a gene: 3. CDR1 SGHRS and CDR2 YFSETQ come from the germline V gene. The CDR3 spans 14 residues. The CDR3 DNA follows: TGCGCCAGCAGCTTGGAGTTAGCGGGAGGCGAGCAGTACTTC. Amino acids: CASSLELAGGEQYF.

The chain recombines TRBV2 with TRBJ1-5; a weak D match, TRBD1 (6 bases). V shed 3 bases and J shed 4 bases, with 7 bases lying between them. Germline CDR1 reads SNHLY; CDR2 reads FYNNEI. The CDR3 consists of 13 residues. CDR3 sequence (DNA): TGTGCCAGCAGTGATGGACAGAATCAGCCCCAGCATTTT. Encoded protein: CASSDGQNQPQHF.

This clone is a singleton in its sample. The chain carries TRBV7-9 and TRBJ1-5, with a possible D match to TRBD1 (5 bases). V gave up 5 bases and J gave up 1 base, with 12 bases separating them. The CDR3 covers 15 residues. Germline V gene sequence: CDR1 SEHNR, CDR2 FQNEAQ (reference sequence). The CDR3: CASSGQGSSNQPQHF. The CDR3 DNA reads TGTGCCAGCAGCGGCCAGGGTTCCAGCAATCAGCCCCAGCATTTT.

This clone was counted a single time. The chain joins TRBV5-4 to TRBJ1-1, with D perhaps TRBD1 (6 bases). CDR3 length equals 15 residues. CDR1 is SGHNT, CDR2 YYREEE, per germline (reference sequence). Trimming took 3 bases from V and 5 from J, leaving 17 bases between them. In DNA form, the CDR3 reads TGTGCCAGCAGCTCCTGGGGGGGGGCGAGGACTGAAGCTTTCTTT. Residues: CASSSWGGARTEAFF.

The chain is built from TRBV7-9 and TRBJ1-5; tentatively, D is TRBD1 (5 bases). Deletions cut 3 bases from V and 7 bases from J, with 13 bases between. Germline-derived CDR1 and CDR2 are SEHNR and FQNEAQ (reference sequence). The CDR3 sequence is 14 residues long. The DNA for the CDR3 is TGTGCCAGCAGCTTGTCAGGGCGGGAACAGCCCCAGCATTTT. This encodes CASSLSGREQPQHF.

V usage is TRBV6-4 and J usage is TRBJ1-5; tentative D call: TRBD1 (5 bases). The germline V gene encodes CDR1 MRHNA and CDR2 SNTAGT. CDR3 length equals 17 residues. V lost 0 bases and J lost 0, with 12 bases in between. CDR3 DNA: TGTGCCAGCAGTGACTCCCAGACAGTGTATAGCAATCAGCCCCAGCATTTT. Translation: CASSDSQTVYSNQPQHF.

The chain joins TRBV28 to TRBJ1-4; TRBD1 agrees at 7 bases. Germline assignment: CDR1 MDHEN and CDR2 SYDVKM. CDR3 length: 15 residues. With 5 bases clipped from V and 7 bases from J, the junction kept 10 bases outside the gene matches. CDR3 loop: CASSASQGGLEKLFF. The CDR3, as DNA: TGTGCCAGCAGTGCCAGCCAGGGGGGCCTTGAAAAACTGTTTTTT. Variable domain in full (rest from reference TRBV28 and TRBJ1-4): DVKVTQSSRYLVKRTGEKVFLECVQDMDHENMFWYRQDPGLGLRLIYFSYDVKMKEKGDIPEGYSVSREKKERFSLILESASTNQTSMYLCASSASQGGLEKLFFGSGTQLSVL.

This clone occurred a few times. The rearrangement links TRBV21-1 to TRBJ2-7; TRBD1 reflects the table's D call only, with no check against the DNA. TRBV21-1 constitutes a pseudogene. CDR3 length equals 19 residues. This CDR3 is CASSKVALRDSRLPYEQYF. The CDR3 DNA is TGTGCCAGCAGCAAAGTCGCCCTCCGGGACAGCCGTCTACCCTACGAGCAGTACTTC.

The chain links TRBV2 to TRBJ2-3; 8 bases line up with TRBD2. The CDR3 sequence is 16 residues long. Trimming at V came to 7 bases and at J to 6 bases, leaving 15 bases not matched to a gene. The germline V gene has CDR1 SNHLY and CDR2 FYNNEI. The DNA for the CDR3 is TGTGCCAGCATTCCACCGATGGCTAGCGGGCCCGATACGCAGTATTTT. It is translated as CASIPPMASGPDTQYF.

This chain joins TRBV5-1 and TRBJ2-7; D is possibly TRBD1 (5 bases). Germline V lookup: CDR1 SGHRS, CDR2 YFSETQ. V shed 4 bases and J shed 4 bases, with 12 bases lying between them. The CDR3 has 13 residues. The CDR3 protein is CASSPQDIYEQYF. CDR3 DNA: TGCGCCAGCAGCCCCCAGGACATATACGAGCAGTACTTC.

The chain recombines TRBV2 with TRBJ1-5; 8 bases align to TRBD1. With V trimmed by 7 bases and J by 5 bases, 10 bases remained unmatched. The length of the CDR3 is 15 residues. Germline V CDR1 and CDR2: SNHLY, FYNNEI. The CDR3 nucleotides read TGTGCCAGCAAAAAGGATGGACAGGGTGATCAGCCCCAGCATTTT. It is translated as CASKKDGQGDQPQHF.

This rearrangement joins TRBV28 to TRBJ2-1; 7 bases line up with TRBD1. The germline V gene encodes CDR1 MDHEN and CDR2 SYDVKM. This CDR3 is 15 amino acids long. V lost 6 bases to trimming and J lost 5 bases; unmatched junction nucleotides: 10. This CDR3 is CASRPTGTENNEQFF. DNA for the CDR3: TGTGCCAGCAGACCAACCGGGACAGAAAACAATGAGCAGTTCTTC.

This chain joins TRBV5-1 and TRBJ1-1, with TRBD1 matching over 7 bases. The CDR3 runs 14 residues. CDR1 and CDR2 from the germline V gene are SGHRS and YFSETQ. J was trimmed by 11 bases and V by 0 bases; bases with no gene match: 10. CDR3 loop: CASSLAPTGTMAFF. The CDR3 DNA sequence: TGCGCCAGCAGCTTGGCCCCGACAGGGACGATGGCTTTCTTT.

The chain is built from TRBV19 and TRBJ2-1; D is perhaps TRBD2 (5 bases). CDR1 is LNHDA and CDR2 is SQIVND in the germline V gene (reference sequence). The CDR3 is made up of 16 amino acids. V was cut by 3 bases and J by 3 bases, with 15 bases left in between. CDR3 DNA: TGTGCCAGTAGTATCACGCCCAGCGGCATCTACAATGAGCAGTTCTTC. Translated: CASSITPSGIYNEQFF.

The chain has TRBV25-1 and TRBJ2-3; 8 bases match TRBD1. CDR1 MGHDK and CDR2 SYGVNS come from the germline V gene. Trimming took 10 bases from V and 1 from J; bases not matched to a gene: 7. The CDR3 loop spans 14 amino acids. As DNA, the CDR3 is TGTGCCACCAAACCGACAGGGGGCACAGATACGCAGTATTTT. Translation: CATKPTGGTDTQYF.

This chain uses TRBV19 with TRBJ2-2; 9 nucleotides align to TRBD1. The CDR3 has 16 amino acids. Germline V gene data show CDR1 as LNHDA and CDR2 as SQIVND (reference sequence). After removal of 8 bases from V and 6 bases from J, the junction contained 13 bases not matched to a gene. CDR3 residues: CASVSRQGVVAGELFF. CDR3 nucleotide sequence: TGTGCCAGTGTTTCCCGACAGGGGGTCGTTGCCGGGGAGCTGTTTTTT.

The chain is built from TRBV28 and TRBJ2-6, with D uncertain. CDR1 is MDHEN, CDR2 SYDVKM, per germline. This CDR3 has 15 residues. V was clipped by 2 bases and J by 0 bases, with 5 bases between them. Written as DNA, the CDR3 is TGTGCCAGCAGTTTACCAGACTCTGGGGCCAACGTCCTGACTTTC. As protein: CASSLPDSGANVLTF. Using reference TRBV28 and TRBJ2-6 for the parts outside the CDR3, the full variable domain is DVKVTQSSRYLVKRTGEKVFLECVQDMDHENMFWYRQDPGLGLRLIYFSYDVKMKEKGDIPEGYSVSREKKERFSLILESASTNQTSMYLCASSLPDSGANVLTFGAGSRLTVL.

This chain links TRBV18 with TRBJ1-1, with D perhaps TRBD1 (6 bases). This CDR3 is built from 13 residues. Germline values: CDR1 KGHSH, CDR2 LQKENI. V lost 4 bases to trimming and J lost 1 base, with 7 bases between them. The CDR3, as DNA: TGTGCCAGCTCACAACAGGGGAACACTGAAGCTTTCTTT. It codes for CASSQQGNTEAFF.

Here the CDR3 reads CASSRSGTILYEQYF. The CDR3 DNA follows: TGTGCCAGCAGTCGCTCCGGGACTATTCTATACGAGCAGTACTTC. The rearrangement joins TRBV6-5 to TRBJ2-7; 7 positions match TRBD2. The CDR3 extends over 15 amino acids. V gave up 5 bases and J gave up 4 bases; unmatched junction bases: 11. Germline CDR1 is MNHEY and CDR2 is SVGAGI.

This clone was counted only a few times. This chain uses TRBV6-1 with TRBJ2-1; D is undetermined. Germline-derived CDR1 and CDR2 are MNHNS and SASEGT. With 3 bases removed from V and 4 bases from J, the gap between germline ends came to 10 bases. There are 14 residues in the CDR3. CDR3 in amino acids: CASSEGYVYNEQFF. CDR3 coding DNA: TGTGCCAGCAGTGAGGGCTACGTATACAATGAGCAGTTCTTC.

This clone was seen once. V and J are TRBV19 and TRBJ1-1; D not certain. The CDR3 has 13 amino acids. The germline V gene has CDR1 LNHDA and CDR2 SQIVND (reference sequence). V lost 3 bases and J lost 2, with 7 bases in between. As DNA, the CDR3 is TGTGCCAGTAGTATTGCGGCTAACACTGAAGCTTTCTTT. Protein: CASSIAANTEAFF.